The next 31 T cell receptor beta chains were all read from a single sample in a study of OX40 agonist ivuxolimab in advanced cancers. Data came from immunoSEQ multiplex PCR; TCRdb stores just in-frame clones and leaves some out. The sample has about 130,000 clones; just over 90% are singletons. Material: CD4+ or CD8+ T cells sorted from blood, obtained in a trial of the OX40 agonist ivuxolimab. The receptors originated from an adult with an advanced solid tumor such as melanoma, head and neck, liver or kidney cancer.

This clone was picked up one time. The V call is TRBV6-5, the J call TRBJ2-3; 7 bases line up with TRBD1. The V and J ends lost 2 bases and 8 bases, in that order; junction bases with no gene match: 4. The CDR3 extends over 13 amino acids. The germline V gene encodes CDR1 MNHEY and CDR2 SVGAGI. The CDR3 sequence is CASSYTPGGTQYF. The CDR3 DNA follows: TGTGCCAGCAGTTACACCCCAGGGGGTACGCAGTATTTT.

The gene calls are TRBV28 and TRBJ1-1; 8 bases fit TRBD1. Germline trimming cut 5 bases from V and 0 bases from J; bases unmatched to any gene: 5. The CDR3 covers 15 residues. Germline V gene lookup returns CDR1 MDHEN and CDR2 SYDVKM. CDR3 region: CASSPSTGVNTEAFF. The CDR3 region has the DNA TGTGCCAGCAGTCCCTCGACAGGGGTGAACACTGAAGCTTTCTTT.

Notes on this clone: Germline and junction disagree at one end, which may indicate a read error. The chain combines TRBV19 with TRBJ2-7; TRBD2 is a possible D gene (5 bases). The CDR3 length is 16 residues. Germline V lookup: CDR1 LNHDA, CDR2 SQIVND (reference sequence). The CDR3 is CASGIGRRRNTYEQYF. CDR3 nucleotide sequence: TGTGCCAGTGGTATAGGAAGGCGGAGGAACACCTACGAGCAGTACTTC.

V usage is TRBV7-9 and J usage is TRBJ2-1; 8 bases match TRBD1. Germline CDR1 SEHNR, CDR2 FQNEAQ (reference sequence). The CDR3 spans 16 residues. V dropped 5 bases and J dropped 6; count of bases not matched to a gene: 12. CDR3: CASSRRDRKDRNEQFF. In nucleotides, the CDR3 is TGTGCCAGCAGCAGAAGGGACAGGAAAGATCGCAATGAGCAGTTCTTC.

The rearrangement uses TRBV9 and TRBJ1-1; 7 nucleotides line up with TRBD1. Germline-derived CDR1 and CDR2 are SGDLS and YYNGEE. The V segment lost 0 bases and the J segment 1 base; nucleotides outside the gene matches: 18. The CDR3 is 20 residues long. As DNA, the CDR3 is TGTGCCAGCAGCGTAGCTACTTGGGCGAAAGGGGGCCGGGGGAACACTGAAGCTTTCTTT. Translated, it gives CASSVATWAKGGRGNTEAFF.

CDR3 in amino acids: CASSVVGRADQETQYF. As DNA, the CDR3 is TGTGCCAGCAGCGTAGTAGGGAGGGCCGATCAAGAGACCCAGTACTTC. The chain couples TRBV9 to TRBJ2-5, with 7 nucleotides matching TRBD2. V lost 0 bases to trimming and J lost 2 bases; unmatched junction nucleotides: 7. This CDR3 contains 16 residues. In germline, CDR1 is SGDLS, CDR2 YYNGEE.

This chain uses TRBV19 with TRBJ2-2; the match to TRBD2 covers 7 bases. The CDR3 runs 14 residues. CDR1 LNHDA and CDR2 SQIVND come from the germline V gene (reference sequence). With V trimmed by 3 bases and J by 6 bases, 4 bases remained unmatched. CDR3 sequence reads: CASSIVGGPGELFF. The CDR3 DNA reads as TGTGCCAGTAGTATCGTGGGAGGGCCCGGGGAGCTGTTTTTT.

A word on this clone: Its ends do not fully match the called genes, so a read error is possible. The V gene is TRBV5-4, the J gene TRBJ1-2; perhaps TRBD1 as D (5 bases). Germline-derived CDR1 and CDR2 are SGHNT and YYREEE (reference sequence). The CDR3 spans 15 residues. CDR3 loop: CASSHQTDLNYGYTF. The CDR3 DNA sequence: TGCGCCAGCAGCCACCAGACAGATCTTAACTATGGCTACACCTTC.

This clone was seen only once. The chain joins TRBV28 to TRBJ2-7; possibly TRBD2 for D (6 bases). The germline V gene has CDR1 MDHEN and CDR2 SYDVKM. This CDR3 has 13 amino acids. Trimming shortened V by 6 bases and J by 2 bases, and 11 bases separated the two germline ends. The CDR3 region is CASSPAGPYEQYF. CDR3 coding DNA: TGTGCCAGCAGCCCCGCGGGACCCTACGAGCAGTACTTC.

DNA of the CDR3: TGCGCCAGCAGGCGGGACAGGGAAGGCGGGGAGCTGTTTTTT. Translated, it gives CASRRDREGGELFF. This chain links TRBV5-1 with TRBJ2-2, with TRBD1 matching over 9 bases. This CDR3 has 14 amino acids. In germline, CDR1 is SGHRS, CDR2 YFSETQ. V gave up 5 bases and J gave up 7 bases; unmatched junction bases: 6.

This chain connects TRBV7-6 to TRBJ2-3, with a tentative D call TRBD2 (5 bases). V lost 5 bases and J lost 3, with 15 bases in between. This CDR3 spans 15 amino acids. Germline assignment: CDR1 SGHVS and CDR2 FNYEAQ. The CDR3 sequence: CASSRENTRTDTQYF. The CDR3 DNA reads TGTGCCAGCAGCCGAGAGAATACTAGAACAGATACGCAGTATTTT. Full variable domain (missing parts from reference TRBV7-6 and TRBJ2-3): GAGVSQSPRYKVTKRGQDVALRCDPISGHVSLYWYRQALGQGPEFLTYFNYEAQQDKSGLPNDRFSAERPEGSISTLTIQRTEQRDSAMYRCASSRENTRTDTQYFGPGTRLTVL.

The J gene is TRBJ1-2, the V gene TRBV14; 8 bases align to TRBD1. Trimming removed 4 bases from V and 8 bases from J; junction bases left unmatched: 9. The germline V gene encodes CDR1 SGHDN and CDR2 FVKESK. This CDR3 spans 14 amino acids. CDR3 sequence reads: CASSLGTGERGYTF. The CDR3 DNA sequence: TGTGCCAGCAGCCTGGGGACAGGCGAACGGGGCTACACCTTC.

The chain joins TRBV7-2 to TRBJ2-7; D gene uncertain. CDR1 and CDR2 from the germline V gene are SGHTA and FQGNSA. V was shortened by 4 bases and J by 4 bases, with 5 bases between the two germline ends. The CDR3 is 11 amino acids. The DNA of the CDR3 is TGTGCCAGCAGCTCGGAGTACGAGCAGTACTTC. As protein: CASSSEYEQYF. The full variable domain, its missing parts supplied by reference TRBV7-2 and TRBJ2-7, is GAGVSQSPSNKVTEKGKDVELRCDPISGHTALYWYRQSLGQGLEFLIYFQGNSAPDKSGLPSDRFSAERTGGSVSTLTIQRTQQEDSAVYLCASSSEYEQYFGPGTRLTVT.

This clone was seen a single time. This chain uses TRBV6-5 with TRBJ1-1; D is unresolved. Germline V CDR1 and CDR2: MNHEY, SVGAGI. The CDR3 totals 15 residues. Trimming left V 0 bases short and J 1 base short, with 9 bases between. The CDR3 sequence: CASSYSAQGNTEAFF. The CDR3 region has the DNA TGTGCCAGCAGTTACTCGGCGCAAGGGAACACTGAAGCTTTCTTT.

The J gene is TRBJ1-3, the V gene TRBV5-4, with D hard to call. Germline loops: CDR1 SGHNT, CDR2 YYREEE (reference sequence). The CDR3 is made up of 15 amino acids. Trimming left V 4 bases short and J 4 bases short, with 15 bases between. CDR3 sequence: CASSEYISLGNTIYF. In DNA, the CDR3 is TGTGCCAGCAGCGAATACATCAGCCTCGGAAACACCATATATTTT.

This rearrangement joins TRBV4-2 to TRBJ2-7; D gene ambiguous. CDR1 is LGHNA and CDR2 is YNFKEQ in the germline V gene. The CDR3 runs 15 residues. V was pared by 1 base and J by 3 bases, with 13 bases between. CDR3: CASSQAGERSYEQYF. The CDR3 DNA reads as TGTGCCAGCAGCCAAGCGGGCGAACGGAGCTACGAGCAGTACTTC.

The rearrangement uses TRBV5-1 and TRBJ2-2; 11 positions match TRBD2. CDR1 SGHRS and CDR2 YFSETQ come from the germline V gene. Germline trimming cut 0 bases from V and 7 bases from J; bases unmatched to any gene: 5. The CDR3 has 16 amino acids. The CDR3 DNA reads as TGCGCCAGCAGCTTGGCGGGGACTAGCGGAGTCGGGGAGCTGTTTTTT. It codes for CASSLAGTSGVGELFF.

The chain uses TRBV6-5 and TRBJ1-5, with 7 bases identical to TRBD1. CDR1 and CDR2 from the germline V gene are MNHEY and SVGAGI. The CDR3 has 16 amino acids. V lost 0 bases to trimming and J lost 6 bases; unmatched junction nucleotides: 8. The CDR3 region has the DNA TGTGCCAGCAGTTACTCGGGGGAGGGGGCTCGTCAGCCCCAGCATTTT. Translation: CASSYSGEGARQPQHF.

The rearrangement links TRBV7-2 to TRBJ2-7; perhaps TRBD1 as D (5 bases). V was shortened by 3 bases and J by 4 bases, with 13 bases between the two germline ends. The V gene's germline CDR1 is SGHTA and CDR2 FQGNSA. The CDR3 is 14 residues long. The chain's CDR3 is CASSFGPGSYEQYF. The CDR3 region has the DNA TGTGCCAGCAGCTTTGGGCCAGGGTCATACGAGCAGTACTTC.

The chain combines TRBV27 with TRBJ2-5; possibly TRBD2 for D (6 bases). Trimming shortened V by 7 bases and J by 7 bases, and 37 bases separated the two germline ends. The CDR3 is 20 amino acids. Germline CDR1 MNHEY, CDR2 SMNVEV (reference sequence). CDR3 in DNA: TGTGCCAGCATGCCCCTGGGCGGGACTTATAGAGTATCTAATCGTGGGACCCAGTACTTC. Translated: CASMPLGGTYRVSNRGTQYF.

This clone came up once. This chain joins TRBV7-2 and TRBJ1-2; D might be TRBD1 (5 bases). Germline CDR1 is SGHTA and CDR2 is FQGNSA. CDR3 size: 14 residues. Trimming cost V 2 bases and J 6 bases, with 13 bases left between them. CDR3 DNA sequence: TGTGCCAGCAGCTTAATAAGAGGGGTGGATGGCTACACCTTC. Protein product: CASSLIRGVDGYTF.

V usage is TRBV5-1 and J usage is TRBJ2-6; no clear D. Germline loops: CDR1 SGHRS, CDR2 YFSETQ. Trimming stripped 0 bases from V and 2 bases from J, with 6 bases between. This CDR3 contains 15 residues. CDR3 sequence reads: CASSLVGAGANVLTF. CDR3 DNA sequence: TGCGCCAGCAGCTTGGTTGGGGCTGGGGCCAACGTCCTGACTTTC.

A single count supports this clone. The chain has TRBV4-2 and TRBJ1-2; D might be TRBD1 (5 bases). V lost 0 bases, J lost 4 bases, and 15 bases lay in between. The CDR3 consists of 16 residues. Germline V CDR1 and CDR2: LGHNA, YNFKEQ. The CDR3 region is CASSQDVRAVSYGYTF. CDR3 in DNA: TGTGCCAGCAGCCAAGACGTCAGGGCGGTTAGCTATGGCTACACCTTC.

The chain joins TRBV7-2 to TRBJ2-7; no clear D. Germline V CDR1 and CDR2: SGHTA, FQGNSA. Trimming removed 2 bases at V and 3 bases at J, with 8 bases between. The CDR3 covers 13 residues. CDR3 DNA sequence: TGTGCCAGCAGCTTACTTCCGGGCTACGAGCAGTACTTC. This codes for CASSLLPGYEQYF.

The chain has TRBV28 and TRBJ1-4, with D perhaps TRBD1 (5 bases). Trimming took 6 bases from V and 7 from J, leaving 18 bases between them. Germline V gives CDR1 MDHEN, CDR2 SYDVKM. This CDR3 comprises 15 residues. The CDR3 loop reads CASSSFREFSEKLFF. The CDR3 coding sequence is TGTGCCAGCAGCTCTTTCAGGGAGTTTAGTGAAAAACTGTTTTTT.

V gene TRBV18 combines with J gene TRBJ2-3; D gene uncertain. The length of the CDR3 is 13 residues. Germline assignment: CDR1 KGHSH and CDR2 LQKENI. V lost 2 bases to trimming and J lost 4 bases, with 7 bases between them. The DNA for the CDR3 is TGTGCCAGCTCACCAACAAGGGCAGATACGCAGTATTTT. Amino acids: CASSPTRADTQYF.

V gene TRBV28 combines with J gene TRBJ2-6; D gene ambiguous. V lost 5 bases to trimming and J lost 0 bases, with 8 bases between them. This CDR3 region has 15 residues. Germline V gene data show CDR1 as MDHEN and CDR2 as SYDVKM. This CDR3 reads CASSTTGSGANVLTF. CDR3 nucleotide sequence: TGTGCCAGCAGTACCACCGGCTCTGGGGCCAACGTCCTGACTTTC. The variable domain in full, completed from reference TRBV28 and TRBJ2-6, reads DVKVTQSSRYLVKRTGEKVFLECVQDMDHENMFWYRQDPGLGLRLIYFSYDVKMKEKGDIPEGYSVSREKKERFSLILESASTNQTSMYLCASSTTGSGANVLTFGAGSRLTVL.

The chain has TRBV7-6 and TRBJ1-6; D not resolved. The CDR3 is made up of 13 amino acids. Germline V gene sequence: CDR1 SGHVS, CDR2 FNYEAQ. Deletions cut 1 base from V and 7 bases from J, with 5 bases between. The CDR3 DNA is TGTGCCAGCAGCTTAGGGTCGAATTCACCCCTCCACTTT. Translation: CASSLGSNSPLHF.

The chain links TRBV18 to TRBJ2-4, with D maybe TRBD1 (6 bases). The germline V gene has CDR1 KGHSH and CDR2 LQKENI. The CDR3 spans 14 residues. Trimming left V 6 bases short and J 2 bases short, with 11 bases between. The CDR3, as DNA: TGTGCCAGCTCTCCCGACAGGTCCAAAAACATTCAGTACTTC. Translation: CASSPDRSKNIQYF.

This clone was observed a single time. For the CDR3, the DNA is TGTGCCAGCAGCTTTAGTGGGACCACCAATCAGCCCCAGCATTTT. This codes for CASSFSGTTNQPQHF. The chain recombines TRBV4-2 with TRBJ1-5, with D maybe TRBD1 (5 bases). There are 15 residues in the CDR3. Germline assignment: CDR1 LGHNA and CDR2 YNFKEQ. V lost 5 bases, J lost 3 bases, and 14 bases lay in between.

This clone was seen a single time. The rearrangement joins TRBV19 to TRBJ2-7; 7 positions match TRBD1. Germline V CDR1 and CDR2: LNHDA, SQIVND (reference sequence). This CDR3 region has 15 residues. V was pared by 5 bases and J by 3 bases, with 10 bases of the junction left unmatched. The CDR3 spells CASSPRQGIIYEQYF. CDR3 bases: TGTGCCAGTAGTCCCCGACAGGGTATCATCTACGAGCAGTACTTC.